This entry lists 19 T cell receptor beta chains sequenced from one sample in a study of blood T cell repertoires in COVID-19 (dated by TCRdb to the early 2020s). Libraries were prepared through the immunoSEQ multiplex PCR assay. The source is immuneACCESS, and TCRdb retained only in-frame sequences with V and J called. Part of the clones is not carried over; for the studies checked, unresolved V genes explain less than half of this, and the remainder is unexplained. This sample lists some 150,000 clones; around four fifths were detected once. More than 12% of the sample goes to the ten largest clones. What was sequenced was peripheral blood. These receptors were obtained from an older woman with COVID-19, enrolled during active disease.

V usage is TRBV12-5 and J usage is TRBJ1-1; TRBD1 might be the D (6 bases). The CDR3 loop spans 13 amino acids. The V end was cut by 4 bases, the J end by 10 bases, with 16 bases between. Germline values: CDR1 LGHNT, CDR2 FRNRAP. The CDR3 protein is CASGSQGRVGAFF. The CDR3 DNA is TGTGCTAGTGGTTCTCAGGGGCGCGTGGGAGCTTTCTTT.

The J gene is TRBJ1-1, the V gene TRBV5-1; 11 bases match TRBD1. From germline, CDR1 is SGHRS and CDR2 YFSETQ. The CDR3 spans 17 residues. V shed 4 bases and J 1 base; nucleotides not matched to a gene: 9. For the CDR3, the DNA is TGCGCCAGCAGCCCCTGGACAGGGGGCGTTGGGAACACTGAAGCTTTCTTT. It is translated as CASSPWTGGVGNTEAFF.

The chain employs TRBV18 and TRBJ1-1; a weak D match, TRBD1 (6 bases). V was pared by 5 bases and J by 2 bases, with 15 bases between. This CDR3 is 15 amino acids long. The germline V gene encodes CDR1 KGHSH and CDR2 LQKENI. CDR3 in DNA: TGTGCCAGCTCATCGGGACACCAAACTAACACTGAAGCTTTCTTT. As protein: CASSSGHQTNTEAFF.

The V call is TRBV19, the J call TRBJ1-1; D is undetermined. Looked up from germline, CDR1 is LNHDA and CDR2 is SQIVND (reference sequence). V dropped 0 bases and J dropped 4 bases, with 6 bases sitting between them. This CDR3 has 13 amino acids. CDR3 sequence: CASSIDWATEAFF. CDR3 coding DNA: TGTGCCAGTAGTATAGATTGGGCCACTGAAGCTTTCTTT.

The chain links TRBV2 to TRBJ2-3, with 7 bases that match TRBD1. CDR3 length equals 14 residues. From germline, CDR1 is SNHLY and CDR2 FYNNEI. V shed 5 bases, J shed 4 bases, and the junction held 6 bases outside the gene matches. DNA for the CDR3: TGTGCCAGCAGTCGACAGGGCGTCGCAGATACGCAGTATTTT. It yields the protein CASSRQGVADTQYF.

This clone has only one observation. The rearrangement joins TRBV20-1 to TRBJ2-1; 7 nucleotides align to TRBD2. Germline assignment: CDR1 DFQATT and CDR2 SNEGSKA (reference sequence). The CDR3 length is 13 residues. J gave up 9 bases and V 3 bases, and 8 bases lay outside the gene matches. The CDR3 DNA follows: TGCAGTGCTAGTACCATGGGGGGGAGTGAGCAGTTCTTC. It encodes CSASTMGGSEQFF.

The chain joins TRBV10-1 to TRBJ2-2, with 7 bases that match TRBD1. With V trimmed by 5 bases and J by 7 bases, 4 bases remained unmatched. The CDR3 consists of 13 residues. CDR1 WNHNN and CDR2 SYGVQD come from the germline V gene (reference sequence). CDR3 residues: CASSTGVIGELFF. DNA for the CDR3: TGCGCCAGCAGTACAGGGGTTATCGGGGAGCTGTTTTTT.

Only a few counts were recorded for this clone. This chain links TRBV6-5 with TRBJ1-2; 9 bases align to TRBD1. V gave up 2 bases and J gave up 6 bases; unmatched junction bases: 4. This CDR3 has 14 residues. Germline V lookup: CDR1 MNHEY, CDR2 SVGAGI. DNA of the CDR3: TGTGCCAGCAGTTACATCGGGACAGGGCATGGCTACACCTTC. It yields the protein CASSYIGTGHGYTF.

This clone showed up just once. The V and J genes are TRBV4-2 and TRBJ2-4; D possibly corresponds to TRBD2 (5 bases). The germline V and J ends were trimmed by 2 bases and 0 bases, with 11 bases remaining between them. Germline values: CDR1 LGHNA, CDR2 YNFKEQ. There are 16 residues in the CDR3. CDR3 DNA: TGTGCCAGCAGCCAAAAGCAAGGGAGAGCCAAAAACATTCAGTACTTC. Residues: CASSQKQGRAKNIQYF.

The chain employs TRBV18 and TRBJ2-3, with a weak D call TRBD2 (6 bases). The ends were cut back, 1 base at V and 10 bases at J, with 12 bases in the middle. The V gene's germline CDR1 is KGHSH and CDR2 LQKENI. This CDR3 has 13 amino acids. CDR3 sequence: CASSPQAREAQYF. DNA of the CDR3: TGTGCCAGCTCACCACAGGCCAGGGAGGCGCAGTATTTT.

V and J are TRBV6-4 and TRBJ1-5, with D possibly matching TRBD1 (6 bases). Trimming pared 5 bases from V and 0 bases from J, leaving 11 bases between. Germline CDR1 reads MRHNA; CDR2 reads SNTAGT. The CDR3 loop spans 15 amino acids. The CDR3 DNA follows: TGTGCCAGCAGTTTGGACAGCCGTAGCAATCAGCCCCAGCATTTT. Translated, it gives CASSLDSRSNQPQHF.

V is TRBV5-4 and J is TRBJ2-1; tentative D call: TRBD2 (6 bases). The germline V and J ends were trimmed by 4 bases and 0 bases, with 8 bases remaining between them. The CDR3 is 14 amino acids. Germline lookup yields CDR1 SGHNT and CDR2 YYREEE (reference sequence). CDR3 nucleotide sequence: TGTGCCAGCAGCCCGGGGGTCTCCTACAATGAGCAGTTCTTC. Translated, it gives CASSPGVSYNEQFF.

The chain combines TRBV4-1 with TRBJ1-6; D is unresolved. This CDR3 is 13 amino acids long. Between the trimmed V and J ends, which lost 1 base and 7 bases, there was a span of 5 bases. CDR1 is MGHRA and CDR2 is YSYEKL in the germline V gene. The CDR3 nucleotides read TGCGCCAGCAGCCAAGTAGAGAATTCACCCCTCCACTTT. This codes for CASSQVENSPLHF.

Worth noting for this clone: The identical CDR3 is also encoded by other nucleotide sequences in the sample. V gene TRBV28 combines with J gene TRBJ1-1; D gene ambiguous. Germline-derived CDR1 and CDR2 are MDHEN and SYDVKM. The CDR3 runs 13 residues. Trimming pared 6 bases from V and 1 base from J, leaving 9 bases between. In nucleotides, the CDR3 is TGTGCCAGCAGCCCGAGTAAGAACACTGAAGCTTTCTTT. Its translation: CASSPSKNTEAFF.

The chain carries TRBV6-4 and TRBJ2-3; possibly TRBD1 for D (6 bases). V was cut by 3 bases and J by 6 bases, with 16 bases left in between. This CDR3 is 15 amino acids long. Germline V CDR1 and CDR2: MRHNA, SNTAGT. CDR3: CASSEQGISGDTQYF. DNA of the CDR3: TGTGCCAGCAGTGAGCAGGGGATCAGTGGGGATACGCAGTATTTT.

This sequence joins TRBV5-1 and TRBJ1-1, with 10 bases that match TRBD1. The V gene's germline CDR1 is SGHRS and CDR2 YFSETQ. Trimming at V came to 4 bases and at J to 0 bases, leaving 12 bases not matched to a gene. The CDR3 loop spans 18 amino acids. CDR3 sequence reads: CASSATGTGERMNTEAFF. The CDR3, as DNA: TGCGCCAGCAGCGCCACCGGGACAGGGGAAAGAATGAACACTGAAGCTTTCTTT.

The rearrangement links TRBV4-2 to TRBJ2-3, with 10 bases fitting TRBD1. V lost 0 bases to trimming and J lost 5 bases; unmatched junction nucleotides: 11. The CDR3 is 18 amino acids. Germline V gene lookup returns CDR1 LGHNA and CDR2 YNFKEQ. The CDR3 DNA follows: TGTGCCAGCAGCCAAGATCGACAGGGGGCAGGGGGATTAGATACGCAGTATTTT. Translating it yields CASSQDRQGAGGLDTQYF.

The V and J genes are TRBV28 and TRBJ1-4; 7 bases map to TRBD1. CDR1 MDHEN and CDR2 SYDVKM come from the germline V gene. The CDR3 totals 16 residues. With 3 bases clipped from V and 0 bases from J, the junction kept 4 bases outside the gene matches. CDR3 DNA sequence: TGTGCCAGCAGTTTGACAGGGACAGCAACTAATGAAAAACTGTTTTTT. The encoded protein is CASSLTGTATNEKLFF.

V usage is TRBV28 and J usage is TRBJ2-3; 12 nucleotides align to TRBD2. Germline V gives CDR1 MDHEN, CDR2 SYDVKM. The CDR3 covers 16 residues. Trimming cost V 2 bases and J 7 bases; bases outside gene matches: 7. CDR3 residues: CASSLGTSGWVNTQYF. CDR3 nucleotide sequence: TGTGCCAGCAGTTTAGGGACTAGCGGGTGGGTCAATACGCAGTATTTT.